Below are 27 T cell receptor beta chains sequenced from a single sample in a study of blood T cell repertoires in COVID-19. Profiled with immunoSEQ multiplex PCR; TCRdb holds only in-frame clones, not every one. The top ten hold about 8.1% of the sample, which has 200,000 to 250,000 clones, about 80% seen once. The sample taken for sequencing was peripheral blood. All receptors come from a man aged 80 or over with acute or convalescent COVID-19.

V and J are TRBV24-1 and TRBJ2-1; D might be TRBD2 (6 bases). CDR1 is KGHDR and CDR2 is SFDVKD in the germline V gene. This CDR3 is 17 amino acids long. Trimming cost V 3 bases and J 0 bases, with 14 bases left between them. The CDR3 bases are TGTGCCACCAGTGATCGAGTCGGGCGGGGCTCCTACAATGAGCAGTTCTTC. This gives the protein CATSDRVGRGSYNEQFF.

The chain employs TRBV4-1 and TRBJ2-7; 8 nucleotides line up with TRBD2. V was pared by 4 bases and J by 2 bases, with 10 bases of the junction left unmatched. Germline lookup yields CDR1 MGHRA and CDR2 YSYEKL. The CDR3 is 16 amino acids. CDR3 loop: CASSPPLNSGAYEQYF. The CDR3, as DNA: TGCGCCAGCAGCCCACCTCTGAATAGCGGGGCCTACGAGCAGTACTTC.

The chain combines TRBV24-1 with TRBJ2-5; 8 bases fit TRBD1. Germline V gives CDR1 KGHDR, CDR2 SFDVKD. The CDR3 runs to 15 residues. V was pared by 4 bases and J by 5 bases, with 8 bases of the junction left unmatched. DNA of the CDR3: TGTGCCACCAGTGACTTCGGACAGGGTTGGGAGACCCAGTACTTC. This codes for CATSDFGQGWETQYF.

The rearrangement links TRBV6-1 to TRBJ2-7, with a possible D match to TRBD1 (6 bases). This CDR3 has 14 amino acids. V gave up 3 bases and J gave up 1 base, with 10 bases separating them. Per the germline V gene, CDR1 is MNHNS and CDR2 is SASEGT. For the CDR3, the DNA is TGTGCCAGCAGTGATTCAGGGGTTTCCTACGAGCAGTACTTC. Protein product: CASSDSGVSYEQYF.

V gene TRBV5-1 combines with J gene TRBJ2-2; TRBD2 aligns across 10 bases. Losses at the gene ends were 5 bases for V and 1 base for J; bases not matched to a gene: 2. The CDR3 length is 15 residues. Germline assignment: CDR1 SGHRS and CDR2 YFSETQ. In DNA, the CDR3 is TGCGCCAGCAGAAGGACTAGCGGGAACACCGGGGAGCTGTTTTTT. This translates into CASRRTSGNTGELFF.

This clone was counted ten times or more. The CDR3 loop reads CASSWTPGQGPYEQYF. CDR3 nucleotides: TGTGCCAGCAGCTGGACACCCGGACAGGGCCCCTACGAGCAGTACTTC. V and J are TRBV5-4 and TRBJ2-7, with 8 bases aligning to TRBD1. Germline CDR1 is SGHNT and CDR2 is YYREEE (reference sequence). V lost 3 bases and J lost 2; bases outside the gene matches: 10. The length of the CDR3 is 16 residues.

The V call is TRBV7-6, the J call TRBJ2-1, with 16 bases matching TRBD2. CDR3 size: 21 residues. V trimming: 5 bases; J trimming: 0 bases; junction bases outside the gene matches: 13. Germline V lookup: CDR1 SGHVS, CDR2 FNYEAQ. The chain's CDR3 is CASSPEPGTSGRASSYNEQFF. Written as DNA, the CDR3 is TGTGCCAGCAGCCCCGAGCCCGGGACTAGCGGGAGGGCAAGCTCCTACAATGAGCAGTTCTTC.

CDR3 in amino acids: CASSSRGGWEKLFF. In nucleotides, the CDR3 is TGTGCCAGCAGCTCCAGGGGAGGGTGGGAAAAACTGTTTTTT. The chain has TRBV3-1 (or the pseudogene TRBV3-2) and TRBJ1-4, with a weak D call TRBD1 (6 bases). This CDR3 is built from 14 residues. The V and J ends lost 5 bases and 8 bases respectively, with 15 bases between them. Germline CDR1 and CDR2: LGHDT and YNNKEL (reference sequence).

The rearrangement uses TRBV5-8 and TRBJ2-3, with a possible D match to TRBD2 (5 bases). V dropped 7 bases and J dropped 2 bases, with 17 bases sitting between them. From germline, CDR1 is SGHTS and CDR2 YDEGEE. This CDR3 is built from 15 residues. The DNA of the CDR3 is TGTGCCAGCCAAACTAGACGGAAAAACACAGATACGCAGTATTTT. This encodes CASQTRRKNTDTQYF.

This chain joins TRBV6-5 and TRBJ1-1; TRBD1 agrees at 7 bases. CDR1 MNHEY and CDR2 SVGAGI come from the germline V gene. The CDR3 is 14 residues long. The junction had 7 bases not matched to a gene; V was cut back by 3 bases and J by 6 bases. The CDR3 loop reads CASSYRGRWAEAFF. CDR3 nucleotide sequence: TGTGCCAGCAGTTATAGGGGGCGTTGGGCTGAAGCTTTCTTT.

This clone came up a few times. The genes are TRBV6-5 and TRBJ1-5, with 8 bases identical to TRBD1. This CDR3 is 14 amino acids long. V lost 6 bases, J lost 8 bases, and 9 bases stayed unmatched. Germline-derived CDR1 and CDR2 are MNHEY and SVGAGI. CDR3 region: CASRGQAGLKPQHF. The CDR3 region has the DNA TGTGCCAGCAGGGGACAGGCCGGGTTGAAGCCCCAGCATTTT.

The CDR3 coding sequence is TGTGCCAGCTCACCGTCAGTTAATTCACCCCTCCACTTT. It translates to CASSPSVNSPLHF. J is TRBJ1-6 and V is TRBV18; D gene unclear. The CDR3 covers 13 residues. V was clipped by 3 bases and J by 6 bases, with 6 bases between them. The V gene's germline CDR1 is KGHSH and CDR2 LQKENI.

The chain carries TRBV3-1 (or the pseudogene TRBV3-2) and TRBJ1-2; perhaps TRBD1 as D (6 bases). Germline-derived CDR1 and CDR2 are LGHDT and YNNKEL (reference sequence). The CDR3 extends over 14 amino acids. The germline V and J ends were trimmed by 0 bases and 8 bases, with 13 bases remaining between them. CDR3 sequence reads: CASSQDRGVRGYTF. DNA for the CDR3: TGTGCCAGCAGCCAAGACAGGGGAGTTCGGGGCTACACCTTC.

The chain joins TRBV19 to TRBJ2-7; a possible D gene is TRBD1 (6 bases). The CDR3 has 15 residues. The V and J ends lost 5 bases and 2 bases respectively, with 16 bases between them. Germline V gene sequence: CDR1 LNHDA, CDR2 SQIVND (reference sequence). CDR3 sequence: CASSPGTYGTYEQYF. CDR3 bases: TGTGCCAGTAGTCCCGGGACATATGGGACCTACGAGCAGTACTTC.

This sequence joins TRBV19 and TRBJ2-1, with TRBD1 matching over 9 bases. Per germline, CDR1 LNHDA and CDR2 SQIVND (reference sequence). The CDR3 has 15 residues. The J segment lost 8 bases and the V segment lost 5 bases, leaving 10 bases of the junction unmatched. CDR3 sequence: CASSETGGGQYEQFF. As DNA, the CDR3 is TGTGCCAGTAGTGAGACAGGGGGAGGTCAATATGAGCAGTTCTTC.

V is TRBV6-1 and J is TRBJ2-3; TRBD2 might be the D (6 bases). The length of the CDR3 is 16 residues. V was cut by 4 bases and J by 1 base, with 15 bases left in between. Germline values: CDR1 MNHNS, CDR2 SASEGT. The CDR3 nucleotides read TGTGCCAGCAGTGTTATCCAGCGGGCTGGCACAGATACGCAGTATTTT. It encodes CASSVIQRAGTDTQYF.

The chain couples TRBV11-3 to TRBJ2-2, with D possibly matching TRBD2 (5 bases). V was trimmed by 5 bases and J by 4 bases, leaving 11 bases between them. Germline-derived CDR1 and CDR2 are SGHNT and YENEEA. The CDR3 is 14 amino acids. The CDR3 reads CASSPGLITGELFF. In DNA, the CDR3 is TGTGCCAGCAGCCCCGGACTGATCACCGGGGAGCTGTTTTTT.

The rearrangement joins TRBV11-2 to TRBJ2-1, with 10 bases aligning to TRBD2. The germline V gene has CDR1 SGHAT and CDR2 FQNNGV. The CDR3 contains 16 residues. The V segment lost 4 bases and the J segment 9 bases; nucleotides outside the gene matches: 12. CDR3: CASSSKVLAGVGEQFF. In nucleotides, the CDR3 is TGTGCCAGCAGCTCAAAGGTGCTAGCGGGAGTTGGTGAGCAGTTCTTC.

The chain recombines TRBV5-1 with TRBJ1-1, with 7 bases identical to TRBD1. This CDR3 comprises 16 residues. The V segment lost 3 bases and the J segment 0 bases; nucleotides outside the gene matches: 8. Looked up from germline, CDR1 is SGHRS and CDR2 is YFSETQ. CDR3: CASSSSGGGLNTEAFF. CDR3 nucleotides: TGCGCCAGCAGCTCGTCTGGAGGGGGCCTGAACACTGAAGCTTTCTTT. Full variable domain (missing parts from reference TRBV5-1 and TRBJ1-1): KAGVTQTPRYLIKTRGQQVTLSCSPISGHRSVSWYQQTPGQGLQFLFEYFSETQRNKGNFPGRFSGRQFSNSRSEMNVSTLELGDSALYLCASSSSGGGLNTEAFFGQGTRLTVV.

The chain's CDR3 is CASSTGSSYEQYF. CDR3 sequence (DNA): TGTGCCAGCAGCACAGGGTCCTCCTACGAGCAGTACTTC. The V and J genes are TRBV6-5 and TRBJ2-7, with TRBD1 as a possible D gene (6 bases). From germline, CDR1 is MNHEY and CDR2 SVGAGI. The ends were cut back, 6 bases at V and 0 bases at J, with 9 bases in the middle. The CDR3 has 13 residues.

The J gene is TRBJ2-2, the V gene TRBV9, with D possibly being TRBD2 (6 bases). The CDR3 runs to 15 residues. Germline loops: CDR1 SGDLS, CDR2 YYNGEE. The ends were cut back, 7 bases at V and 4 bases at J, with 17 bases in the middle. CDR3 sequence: CASRPGEGGTGELFF. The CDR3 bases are TGTGCCAGCCGCCCGGGAGAGGGAGGCACCGGGGAGCTGTTTTTT.

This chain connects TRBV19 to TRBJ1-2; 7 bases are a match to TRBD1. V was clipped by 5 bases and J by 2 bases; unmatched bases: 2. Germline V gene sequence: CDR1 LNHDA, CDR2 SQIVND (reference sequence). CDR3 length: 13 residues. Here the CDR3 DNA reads TGTGCCAGTAGTTCAGGGGGGAACTATGGCTACACCTTC. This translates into CASSSGGNYGYTF.

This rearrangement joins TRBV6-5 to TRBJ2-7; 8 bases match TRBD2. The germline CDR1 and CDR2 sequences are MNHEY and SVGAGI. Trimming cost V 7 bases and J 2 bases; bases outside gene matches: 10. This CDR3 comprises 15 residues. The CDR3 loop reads CASINPGGGAYEQYF. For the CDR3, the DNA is TGTGCCAGCATTAACCCCGGGGGGGGAGCCTACGAGCAGTACTTC.

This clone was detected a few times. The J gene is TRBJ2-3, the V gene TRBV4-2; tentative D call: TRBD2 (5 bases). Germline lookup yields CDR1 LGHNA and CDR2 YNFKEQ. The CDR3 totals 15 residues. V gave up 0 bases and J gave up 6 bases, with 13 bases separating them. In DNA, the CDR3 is TGTGCCAGCAGCCAAGATTTTAAGGGAGCGGATACGCAGTATTTT. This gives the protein CASSQDFKGADTQYF.

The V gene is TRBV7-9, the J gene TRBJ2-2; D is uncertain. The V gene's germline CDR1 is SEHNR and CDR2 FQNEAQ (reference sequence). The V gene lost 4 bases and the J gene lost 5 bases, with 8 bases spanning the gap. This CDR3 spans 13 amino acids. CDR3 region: CASSSRITGELFF. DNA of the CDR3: TGTGCCAGCAGCTCCCGTATAACCGGGGAGCTGTTTTTT.

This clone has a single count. In DNA form, the CDR3 reads TGTGCCAGCAGTTCAGGGGGCCTGACCAAAAACATTCAGTACTTC. Translated: CASSSGGLTKNIQYF. V usage is TRBV6-6 and J usage is TRBJ2-4; 8 bases agree with TRBD1. From germline, CDR1 is MNHNY and CDR2 SVGAGI (reference sequence). V shed 4 bases and J 2 bases; nucleotides not matched to a gene: 4. The CDR3 runs 15 residues.

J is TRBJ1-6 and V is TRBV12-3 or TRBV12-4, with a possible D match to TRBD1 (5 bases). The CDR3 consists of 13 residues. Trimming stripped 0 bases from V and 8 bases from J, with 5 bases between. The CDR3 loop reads CASSLARDSPLHF. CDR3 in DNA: TGTGCCAGCAGTTTAGCCAGGGATTCACCCCTCCACTTT.